The 21 T cell receptor beta chains listed next were all sequenced from one sample in a study of blood T cell repertoires in COVID-19 (dated by TCRdb to the early 2020s). Receptors were amplified or captured by the immunoSEQ multiplex PCR assay. Not all clones reach the TCRdb copy of this immuneACCESS table, which keeps in-frame sequences only. Checked studies attribute under half of the gap to unresolved V genes and leave the rest unexplained. The sample yields 200,000 to 250,000 clones; around 80% were counted once. Roughly 4.3% of the sample is held by the ten biggest clonotypes. The sample was PBMCs or T cells enriched from blood (not recorded which). The receptors here all came from a man aged 25 to 40 with acute COVID-19.

The rearrangement joins TRBV13 to TRBJ2-2; D might be TRBD2 (5 bases). The CDR3 totals 14 residues. The V end lost 1 base, the J end lost 4 bases, and 7 bases lay between the germline ends. Looked up from germline, CDR1 is PRHDT and CDR2 is FYEKMQ (reference sequence). The CDR3 region has the DNA TGTGCCAGCAGCTTAGCCGGGGTCACCGGGGAGCTGTTTTTT. Translating gives CASSLAGVTGELFF. Full variable domain (rest looked up from reference TRBV13 and TRBJ2-2): AAGVIQSPRHLIKEKRETATLKCYPIPRHDTVYWYQQGPGQDPQFLISFYEKMQSDKGSIPDRFSAQQFSDYHSELNMSSLELGDSALYFCASSLAGVTGELFFGEGSRLTVL.

This chain connects TRBV6-5 to TRBJ2-1; 11 nucleotides line up with TRBD2. The CDR3 is 14 residues long. The trim removed 6 bases at V and 9 bases at J, leaving 7 bases unmatched. Germline V gives CDR1 MNHEY, CDR2 SVGAGI. The chain's CDR3 is CASSNLAGGREQFF. The CDR3 region has the DNA TGTGCCAGCAGCAACTTAGCGGGGGGGCGTGAGCAGTTCTTC.

The chain links TRBV10-2 to TRBJ2-1; D gene unclear. V was shortened by 2 bases and J by 6 bases, with 8 bases between the two germline ends. Germline loops: CDR1 WSHSY, CDR2 SAAADI. CDR3 length: 13 residues. In nucleotides, the CDR3 is TGCGCCAGCAGTGAGCCATCTAGCAATGAGCAGTTCTTC. Protein: CASSEPSSNEQFF.

In this sample, this clone turned up once. This rearrangement joins TRBV10-2 to TRBJ1-1; D gene unclear. Trimming pared 4 bases from V and 6 bases from J, leaving 12 bases between. In germline, CDR1 is WSHSY, CDR2 SAAADI. The CDR3 runs to 13 residues. The CDR3 DNA sequence: TGCGCCAGCAGTGTTCAGGATATCCCTGAAGCTTTCTTT. It translates to CASSVQDIPEAFF.

The gene calls are TRBV28 and TRBJ1-2; D gene unclear. CDR3 length: 11 residues. Per germline, CDR1 MDHEN and CDR2 SYDVKM. V gave up 4 bases and J gave up 8 bases, with 8 bases separating them. The CDR3 nucleotides read TGTGCCAGCAGTTATCGGGTCGGCTACACCTTC. The encoded protein is CASSYRVGYTF.

The V call is TRBV6-5, the J call TRBJ1-1; D remains ambiguous. V dropped 11 bases and J dropped 4 bases, with 17 bases sitting between them. CDR1 and CDR2 from the germline V gene are MNHEY and SVGAGI. This CDR3 has 13 residues. The CDR3 is CAAAFRGGTEAFF. As DNA, the CDR3 is TGTGCCGCAGCATTCCGGGGAGGCACTGAAGCTTTCTTT.

The V call is TRBV24-1, the J call TRBJ2-3, with TRBD2 as a possible D gene (5 bases). This CDR3 spans 16 amino acids. V lost 2 bases, J lost 5 bases, and 16 bases lay in between. The V gene's germline CDR1 is KGHDR and CDR2 SFDVKD. CDR3 in DNA: TGTGCCACCAGTGATTCTGCTACTAGTTCGGTAGATACGCAGTATTTT. It yields the protein CATSDSATSSVDTQYF.

The chain has TRBV6-1 and TRBJ2-3; D perhaps matches TRBD2 (5 bases). CDR1 and CDR2 from the germline V gene are MNHNS and SASEGT. The CDR3 has 16 residues. V lost 3 bases to trimming and J lost 3 bases, with 16 bases between them. The CDR3 loop is CASSEAGIILTDTQYF. For the CDR3, the DNA is TGTGCCAGCAGTGAGGCCGGGATTATCTTGACAGATACGCAGTATTTT.

The chain recombines TRBV5-1 with TRBJ1-6, with 8 bases identical to TRBD1. CDR3 length equals 15 residues. Germline CDR1 is SGHRS and CDR2 is YFSETQ. The V segment lost 5 bases and the J segment 9 bases; nucleotides outside the gene matches: 10. In nucleotides, the CDR3 is TGCGCCAGCAGAGCGATGGACAGGGTGTCTTCACCCCTCCACTTT. This translates into CASRAMDRVSSPLHF.

The genes are TRBV1 and TRBJ1-6; the table assigns TRBD1, which was not confirmed against the DNA. TRBV1 is recorded as a pseudogene. CDR3 length: 19 amino acids. The CDR3 protein is CTSSQALDSPSSYNSPLHF. CDR3 sequence (DNA): TGCACCAGCAGCCAAGCCCTGGACAGTCCGAGCTCCTATAATTCACCCCTCCACTTT.

The chain couples TRBV6-7 to TRBJ1-2; D is possibly TRBD1 (5 bases). TRBV6-7 is sorted into the ORF group, with uncertain function. V was shortened by 8 bases and J by 4 bases, with 17 bases between the two germline ends. This CDR3 region has 14 residues. Here the CDR3 reads CASPLGAPAYGYTF. CDR3 nucleotides: TGTGCCAGCCCCTTAGGGGCTCCGGCCTATGGCTACACCTTC.

This rearrangement joins TRBV12-3 or TRBV12-4 to TRBJ1-2; D is unclear. The CDR3 runs 13 residues. V was shortened by 3 bases and J by 2 bases, with 7 bases between the two germline ends. CDR3 residues: CASSLNRNYGYTF. CDR3 nucleotides: TGTGCCAGCAGTTTGAATCGGAACTATGGCTACACCTTC.

The chain carries TRBV3-1 (or the pseudogene TRBV3-2) and TRBJ2-7; 7 nucleotides line up with TRBD2. This CDR3 region has 16 residues. CDR1 and CDR2 from the germline V gene are LGHDT and YNNKEL (reference sequence). V gave up 4 bases and J gave up 0 bases; unmatched junction bases: 9. CDR3 DNA: TGTGCCAGCAGCCCCATCCCTAGCGGAAGCTCCTACGAGCAGTACTTC. Protein sequence: CASSPIPSGSSYEQYF.

The genes are TRBV6-6 and TRBJ1-2, with 7 bases that match TRBD1. The germline CDR1 and CDR2 sequences are MNHNY and SVGAGI (reference sequence). This CDR3 comprises 11 residues. After removal of 6 bases from V and 8 bases from J, the junction contained 3 bases not matched to a gene. DNA of the CDR3: TGTGCCAGCAGGCGGGACAGCGGCTACACCTTC. Protein: CASRRDSGYTF.

V gene TRBV18 combines with J gene TRBJ2-7; tentative D call: TRBD1 (6 bases). This CDR3 is built from 13 residues. Trimming shortened V by 6 bases and J by 3 bases, and 12 bases separated the two germline ends. Germline V gene sequence: CDR1 KGHSH, CDR2 LQKENI. The CDR3 loop is CASSPGHYYEQYF. The CDR3, as DNA: TGTGCCAGCTCGCCGGGACACTACTACGAGCAGTACTTC.

This sequence joins TRBV5-1 and TRBJ1-6, with a tentative D call TRBD1 (6 bases). CDR1 is SGHRS and CDR2 is YFSETQ in the germline V gene. This CDR3 has 15 residues. V was shortened by 3 bases and J by 7 bases, with 14 bases between the two germline ends. CDR3 coding DNA: TGCGCCAGCAGCTCGGCCCAGGGGTACAATTCACCCCTCCACTTT. Its translation is CASSSAQGYNSPLHF.

This clone occurred a few times. V is TRBV28 and J is TRBJ1-1; 9 nucleotides line up with TRBD1. This CDR3 has 14 residues. V lost 4 bases to trimming and J lost 5 bases; unmatched junction nucleotides: 5. CDR1 and CDR2 from the germline V gene are MDHEN and SYDVKM. CDR3 DNA sequence: TGTGCCAGCAGTTACACAGGGGGCAGAACTGAAGCTTTCTTT. It encodes CASSYTGGRTEAFF.

The chain carries TRBV5-1 and TRBJ2-1; 8 bases match TRBD1. From germline, CDR1 is SGHRS and CDR2 YFSETQ. The V segment lost 1 base and the J segment 2 bases; nucleotides outside the gene matches: 5. The CDR3 extends over 16 amino acids. The CDR3 nucleotides are TGCGCCAGCAGCTTGACCGGACAGGGTACCTACAATGAGCAGTTCTTC. Translation: CASSLTGQGTYNEQFF.

This sequence joins TRBV6-5 and TRBJ1-2; 8 bases are shared with TRBD1. The V and J ends lost 6 bases and 5 bases, in that order; junction bases with no gene match: 11. The CDR3 is 15 residues long. Per the germline V gene, CDR1 is MNHEY and CDR2 is SVGAGI. The CDR3 is CASRSAGQELYGYTF. The CDR3 bases are TGTGCCAGCAGGAGTGCGGGACAGGAGCTATATGGCTACACCTTC.

The chain links TRBV18 to TRBJ1-2; the D gene is possibly TRBD1 (6 bases). V lost 3 bases and J lost 6, with 11 bases in between. Germline V gene lookup returns CDR1 KGHSH and CDR2 LQKENI. CDR3 length: 13 residues. The CDR3 spells CASSPMTGNGYTF. The CDR3, as DNA: TGTGCCAGCTCACCGATGACAGGCAATGGCTACACCTTC.

The gene calls are TRBV19 and TRBJ2-1, with TRBD2 matching 12 bases. V was pared by 5 bases and J by 8 bases, with 10 bases of the junction left unmatched. The CDR3 runs 16 residues. Germline CDR1 and CDR2: LNHDA and SQIVND (reference sequence). CDR3 bases: TGTGCCAGTAGTTTCCTCGCTAGCGGGGGGGGGTATGAGCAGTTCTTC. This codes for CASSFLASGGGYEQFF.